This TCR beta chain appears in the sequencing data of a study of blood T cell repertoires in COVID-19. The wider study: COVID-19 samples, acute and convalescent, were from the United States, Italy and Spain.

In the authors' workflow: Using reference gene primer amplification, nucleated cell counts were estimated. Profiled with immunoSEQ multiplex PCR; TCRdb holds only in-frame clones, not every one. V and J calls and clone size are copied from that table; D and trimming were computed from the DNA. The sample has 220,000 or so clones; around 84% are singletons. This CDR3 region has 14 residues. V lost 10 bases to trimming and J lost 2 bases; unmatched junction nucleotides: 5. Per germline, CDR1 ENHRY and CDR2 SYGVKD. Participants were aged about 18 to 90 years, lived in 20 to 25 US areas, and enrolled virtually. Participants' reported clinical history set cohort assignment.

This chain connects TRBV10-3 to TRBJ1-3; 10 bases are a match to TRBD1. This receptor was taken from a woman aged 40 to 50 who had recovered from COVID-19. Sequenced: PBMCs or T cells enriched from blood (not recorded which). This CDR3 is CASGQGVAGNTIYF. CDR3 in DNA: TGTGCCAGCGGACAGGGGGTGGCTGGAAACACCATATATTTT.